These 6 T cell receptor beta chains came from one sample sequenced in a study of siplizumab effects on memory and regulatory T cells. TCRdb keeps only in-frame clones here, not all; method: immunoSEQ multiplex PCR. The sample shows under 150,000 clones, roughly 94% of them seen only once. The sample taken for sequencing was non-Treg CD4+ T cells sorted from blood. The source is a human donor in good health.

This chain links TRBV6-6 with TRBJ1-2; D is possibly TRBD1 (5 bases). The CDR3 loop spans 16 amino acids. The V gene's germline CDR1 is MNHNY and CDR2 SVGAGI (reference sequence). V dropped 0 bases and J dropped 7 bases, with 18 bases sitting between them. The CDR3 is CASSYSTVRRRGGYTF. CDR3 nucleotides: TGTGCCAGCAGTTACTCGACAGTTCGAAGAAGGGGTGGCTACACCTTC.

The chain carries TRBV6-5 and TRBJ2-7, with 8 bases fitting TRBD1. The CDR3 has 14 residues. Trimming took 6 bases from V and 2 from J; bases not matched to a gene: 6. Germline V CDR1 and CDR2: MNHEY, SVGAGI. CDR3 DNA sequence: TGTGCCAGCAGAAAACGACAGGGGACCTACGAGCAGTACTTC. Amino acid sequence: CASRKRQGTYEQYF.

Concerning this clone: The same CDR3 is also encoded by other DNA sequences in this sample. The V call is TRBV19, the J call TRBJ2-5; D is ambiguous. Trimming left V 3 bases short and J 2 bases short, with 7 bases between. The CDR3 totals 13 residues. Looked up from germline, CDR1 is LNHDA and CDR2 is SQIVND (reference sequence). CDR3 in DNA: TGTGCCAGTAGTATCGGGCAGCAAGAGACCCAGTACTTC. Translation gives CASSIGQQETQYF.

The J gene is TRBJ1-3, the V gene TRBV7-9; D not certain. The CDR3 spans 16 residues. V was shortened by 7 bases and J by 0 bases, with 16 bases between the two germline ends. Per the germline V gene, CDR1 is SEHNR and CDR2 is FQNEAQ (reference sequence). The CDR3 loop reads CASTSRGRGSGNTIYF. The DNA of the CDR3 is TGTGCCAGCACCTCGCGTGGGCGCGGCTCTGGAAACACCATATATTTT.

The genes are TRBV19 and TRBJ1-1; no reliable D call. The V gene's germline CDR1 is LNHDA and CDR2 SQIVND (reference sequence). The ends were cut back, 6 bases at V and 3 bases at J, with 5 bases in the middle. The CDR3 runs to 11 residues. The CDR3 protein is CASSRDTEAFF. The CDR3 region has the DNA TGTGCCAGTAGCCGGGACACTGAAGCTTTCTTT.

The chain joins TRBV6-4 to TRBJ1-1; perhaps TRBD1 as D (6 bases). The CDR3 spans 16 residues. Deletions cut 5 bases from V and 4 bases from J, with 20 bases between. From germline, CDR1 is MRHNA and CDR2 SNTAGT. CDR3 sequence reads: CASSLYGGRSGTEAFF. The CDR3 DNA reads as TGTGCCAGCAGTCTCTACGGGGGCAGATCGGGCACTGAAGCTTTCTTT.